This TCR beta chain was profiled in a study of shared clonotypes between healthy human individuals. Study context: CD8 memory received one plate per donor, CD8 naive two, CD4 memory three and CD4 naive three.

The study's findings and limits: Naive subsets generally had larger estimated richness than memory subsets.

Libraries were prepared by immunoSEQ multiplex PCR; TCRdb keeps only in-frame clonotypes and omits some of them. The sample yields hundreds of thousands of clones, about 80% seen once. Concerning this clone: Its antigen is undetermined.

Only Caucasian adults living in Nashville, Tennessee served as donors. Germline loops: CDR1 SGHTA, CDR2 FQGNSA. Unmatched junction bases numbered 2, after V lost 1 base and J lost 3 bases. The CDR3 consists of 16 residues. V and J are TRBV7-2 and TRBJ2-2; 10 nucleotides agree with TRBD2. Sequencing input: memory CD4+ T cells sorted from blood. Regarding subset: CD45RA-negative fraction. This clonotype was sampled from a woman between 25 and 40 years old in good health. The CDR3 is CASSLVGLADTGELFF. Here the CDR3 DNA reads TGTGCCAGCAGCTTAGTTGGACTAGCGGACACCGGGGAGCTGTTTTTT.